Listed below are T cell receptor beta chains from one sample, sequenced in a study of control samples from healthy donors and cancer patients. The protocol was immunoSEQ multiplex PCR, while the TCRdb copy is restricted to in-frame clones and leaves out a portion. The sample includes 150,000 or so clones, roughly 93% seen only once; the top ten take less than 6%. Sequenced material: blood. All receptors derive from a man between 18 and 29 years old in good health. Each CDR3 is given with its conserved first and last residue. Each record gives: J gene, D gene, clone size, V gene, CDR3 protein, CDR3 DNA. The D gene is left open where the match is weak. Not all rows give a size; the values are once, few, many and, for expanded clones, a class.

J: TRBJ2-7
D: -
size: once
V: TRBV5-4
CDR3: CASSLGYEQYF
DNA: TGTGCCAGCAGCTTAGGTTACGAGCAGTACTTC

J: TRBJ2-3
D: TRBD2
size: once
V: TRBV4-2
CDR3: CASSLVGGSAGVLTDTQYF
DNA: TGTGCCAGCAGCCTGGTGGGAGGTTCGGCGGGGGTGCTCACAGATACGCAGTATTTT

J: TRBJ2-7
D: -
size: once
V: TRBV6-5
CDR3: CASSLGQVSSYEQYF
DNA: TGTGCCAGCAGTCTGGGGCAGGTGAGCTCCTACGAGCAGTACTTC

J: TRBJ1-5
D: -
size: -
V: TRBV9
CDR3: CASSVGSGEFNQPQHF
DNA: TGTGCCAGCAGCGTAGGGTCGGGGGAGTTCAATCAGCCCCAGCATTTT

J: TRBJ2-7
D: -
size: -
V: TRBV7-8
CDR3: CASSPGAPYEQYF
DNA: TGTGCCAGCAGCCCCGGGGCCCCCTACGAGCAGTACTTC

J: TRBJ1-2
D: -
size: -
V: TRBV6-5
CDR3: CASSYSIGQSLGYTF
DNA: TGTGCCAGCAGTTACTCGATTGGACAGAGCCTTGGCTACACCTTC

J: TRBJ2-1
D: -
size: -
V: TRBV19
CDR3: CASSIDLRSNEQFF
DNA: TGTGCCAGTAGTATAGATCTAAGGTCCAATGAGCAGTTCTTC

J: TRBJ1-6
D: -
size: many
V: TRBV6-2/TRBV6-3
CDR3: CASSRSFTGANSPLHF
DNA: TGTGCCAGCAGTCGCAGCTTCACAGGAGCAAATTCACCCCTCCACTTT

J: TRBJ1-1
D: -
size: -
V: TRBV5-6
CDR3: CASSLTMSEAFF
DNA: TGTGCCAGCAGCTTAACCATGAGTGAAGCTTTCTTT

J: TRBJ2-1
D: -
size: -
V: TRBV27
CDR3: CASSLRNSYNEQFF
DNA: TGTGCCAGCAGTTTACGAAACTCCTACAATGAGCAGTTCTTC

J: TRBJ2-7
D: -
size: -
V: TRBV5-1
CDR3: CASSLRQGLPYEQYF
DNA: TGCGCCAGCAGCTTGCGGCAGGGGTTGCCCTACGAGCAGTACTTC

J: TRBJ2-6
D: TRBD1
size: -
V: TRBV5-6
CDR3: CASSTLRTGTYSGANVLTF
DNA: TGTGCCAGCAGCACTTTAAGGACAGGGACCTACTCTGGGGCCAACGTCCTGACTTTC

J: TRBJ2-5
D: -
size: -
V: TRBV7-8
CDR3: CASSTAPGTLMGETQYF
DNA: TGTGCCAGCAGCACCGCCCCTGGGACTTTAATGGGGGAGACCCAGTACTTC

J: TRBJ1-1
D: TRBD1
size: -
V: TRBV7-9
CDR3: CASNPTGAPEAFF
DNA: TGTGCCAGCAACCCGACAGGGGCCCCTGAAGCTTTCTTT

J: TRBJ1-2
D: -
size: once
V: TRBV25-1
CDR3: CASSEGPGAPLYSGYTF
DNA: TGTGCCAGCAGTGAAGGCCCCGGGGCCCCTCTATATTCTGGCTACACCTTC